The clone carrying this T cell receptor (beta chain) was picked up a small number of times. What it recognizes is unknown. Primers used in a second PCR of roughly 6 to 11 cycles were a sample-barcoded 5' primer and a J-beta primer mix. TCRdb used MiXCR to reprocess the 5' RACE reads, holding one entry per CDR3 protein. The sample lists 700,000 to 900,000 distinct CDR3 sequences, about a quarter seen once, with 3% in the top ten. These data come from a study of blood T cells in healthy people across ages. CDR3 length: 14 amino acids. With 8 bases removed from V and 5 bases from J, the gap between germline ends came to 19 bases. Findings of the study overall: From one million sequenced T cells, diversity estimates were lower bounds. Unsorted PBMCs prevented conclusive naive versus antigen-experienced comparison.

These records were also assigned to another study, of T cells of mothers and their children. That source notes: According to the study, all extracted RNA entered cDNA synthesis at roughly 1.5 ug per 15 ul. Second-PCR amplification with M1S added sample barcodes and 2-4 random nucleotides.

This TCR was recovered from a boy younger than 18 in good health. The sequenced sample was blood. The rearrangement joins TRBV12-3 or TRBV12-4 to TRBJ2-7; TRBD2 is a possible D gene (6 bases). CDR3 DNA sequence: TGTGCCAGCTCAGTTCGAGGGAGGAGTGACGAGCAGTACTTC. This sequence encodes CASSVRGRSDEQYF.